This passage covers 3 T cell receptor beta chains from one sample sequenced in a study of T cell responses to AZD1222 COVID-19 vaccine. Generated by immunoSEQ multiplex PCR, the TCRdb table keeps only in-frame clones and is missing some. The table shows 130,000 to 150,000 clones, with approximately 90% occurring only once. The input for sequencing was peripheral blood, taken on day 0 of AZD1222 vaccination. These receptors were taken from an adult in good health.

V and J are TRBV19 and TRBJ2-4; TRBD2 matches 9 bases. The CDR3 has 16 residues. Germline loops: CDR1 LNHDA, CDR2 SQIVND (reference sequence). V gave up 5 bases and J gave up 5 bases; unmatched junction bases: 10. This CDR3 reads CASSPRGERGENIQYF. In DNA, the CDR3 is TGTGCCAGTAGTCCGCGGGGGGAGCGGGGGGAAAACATTCAGTACTTC.

This clone showed up just once. The chain combines TRBV10-3 with TRBJ2-7; TRBD1 aligns across 8 bases. The J segment lost 1 base and the V segment lost 10 bases, leaving 15 bases of the junction unmatched. The CDR3 is 16 amino acids. Germline V gene lookup returns CDR1 ENHRY and CDR2 SYGVKD. CDR3 residues: CATGGASSKYSYEQYF. The DNA of the CDR3 is TGTGCCACAGGGGGCGCGTCTAGTAAGTATTCCTACGAGCAGTACTTC.

This chain uses TRBV12-5 with TRBJ2-2; 7 bases agree with TRBD1. J was trimmed by 4 bases and V by 5 bases; bases with no gene match: 10. Germline-derived CDR1 and CDR2 are LGHNT and FRNRAP. This CDR3 comprises 16 residues. In DNA form, the CDR3 reads TGTGCTAGTGGTAACCCCGACAGGGCCGGCACCGGGGAGCTGTTTTTT. Residues: CASGNPDRAGTGELFF.